The sequence of this T cell receptor (beta chain) was determined in a study of blood T cell repertoires in COVID-19. Per the authors' pipeline: It was from reference gene primer amplification that nucleated cell counts were estimated. TCRdb keeps only in-frame clones here, not all; method: immunoSEQ multiplex PCR. The V and J calls and clone size come from that table; D and trimming were worked out from the DNA. This sample has around 60,000 clones, with around 90% found just once. This clone was observed a single time. The CDR3 totals 15 residues. Per the germline V gene, CDR1 is LGHNA and CDR2 is YSLEER. V was pared by 4 bases and J by 2 bases, with 12 bases between.

This TCR was recovered from a man between 60 and 70 years old with active COVID-19. The J gene is TRBJ2-1, the V gene TRBV4-3; tentatively, D is TRBD2 (6 bases). Sequenced input: peripheral blood. In DNA, the CDR3 is TGCGCCAGCAGCCCCGACGGGAGCCCCTACAATGAGCAGTTCTTC. This gives the protein CASSPDGSPYNEQFF.